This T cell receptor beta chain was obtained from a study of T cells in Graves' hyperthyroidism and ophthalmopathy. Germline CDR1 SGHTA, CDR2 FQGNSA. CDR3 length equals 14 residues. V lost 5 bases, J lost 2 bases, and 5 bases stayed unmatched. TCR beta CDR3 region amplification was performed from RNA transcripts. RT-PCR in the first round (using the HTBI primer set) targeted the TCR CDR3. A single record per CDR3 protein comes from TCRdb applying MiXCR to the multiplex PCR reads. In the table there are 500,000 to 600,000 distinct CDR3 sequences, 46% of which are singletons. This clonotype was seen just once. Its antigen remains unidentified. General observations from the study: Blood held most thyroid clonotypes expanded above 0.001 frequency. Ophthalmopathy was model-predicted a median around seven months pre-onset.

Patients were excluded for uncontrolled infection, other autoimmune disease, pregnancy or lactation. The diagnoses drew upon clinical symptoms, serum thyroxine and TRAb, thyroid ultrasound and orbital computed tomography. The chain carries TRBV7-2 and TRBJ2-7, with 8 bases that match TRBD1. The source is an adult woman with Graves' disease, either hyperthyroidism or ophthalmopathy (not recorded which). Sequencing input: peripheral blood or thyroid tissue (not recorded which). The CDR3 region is CASSRQGTTYEQYF. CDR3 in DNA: TGTGCCAGCAGCAGACAGGGGACAACCTACGAGCAGTACTTC.